This record looks at one T cell receptor (beta chain) sequence and its context. No antigen is known for it. Germline V gives CDR1 SGHTA, CDR2 FQGNSA. Trimming shortened V by 11 bases and J by 0 bases, and 11 bases separated the two germline ends. This CDR3 has 13 residues. TCRdb's copy holds only in-frame clones and misses some; the assay was immunoSEQ multiplex PCR. The table has 65,000 to 70,000 clones, over 75% seen once. The sample originates from a study of OX40 agonist ivuxolimab in advanced cancers. Study overall: It was ivuxolimab, an agonistic anti-OX40 (CD134) antibody, that patients were treated with. Each patient was given ivuxolimab into a vein every 2 weeks, at 0.01 to 10 mg/kg.

Study findings and constraints: Doses of 0.1 to 3.0 mg/kg were accompanied by clonal expansion of CD4+ and CD8+ blood T cells by week 6.

The sequence was obtained from an adult with an advanced solid tumor such as melanoma, head and neck, liver or kidney cancer. The V call is TRBV7-2, the J call TRBJ1-5; the D is unclear. The material was CD4+ or CD8+ T cells sorted from blood, obtained in a trial of the OX40 agonist ivuxolimab. The CDR3 nucleotides read TGTGCCGGGAGGATGGATAGCAATCAGCCCCAGCATTTT. Its protein product is CAGRMDSNQPQHF.